Each of the 3 T cell receptor beta chains below was sequenced from the same sample in a study of T cells in Graves' hyperthyroidism and ophthalmopathy. It was RNA transcripts that yielded the amplified TCR beta CDR3 regions. A set of HTBI primers served as the primers for a first-round RT-PCR of the TCR CDR3. Each CDR3 protein gets one entry after TCRdb re-called the multiplex PCR reads with MiXCR. Of fewer than 550,000 distinct CDR3 sequences listed, more than 15% were seen once; the top ten hold approximately 14%. Sequencing was performed on blood. These receptors all stem from a woman aged 18-29 years with Graves' hyperthyroidism.

This clonotype was counted ten times or more. The chain is built from TRBV7-9 and TRBJ1-1; weak D call: TRBD1 (6 bases). This CDR3 comprises 16 residues. The V end was cut by 3 bases, the J end by 5 bases, with 19 bases between. Germline V gene lookup returns CDR1 SEHNR and CDR2 FQNEAQ (reference sequence). For the CDR3, the DNA is TGTGCCAGCAGCTTCCCCCACCGGGGGCAGGGGACTGAAGCTTTCTTT. Amino acid sequence: CASSFPHRGQGTEAFF.

The chain recombines TRBV10-3 with TRBJ2-7; tentatively, D is TRBD1 or TRBD2 (5 bases each). The V and J ends lost 4 bases and 5 bases respectively, with 18 bases between them. The CDR3 consists of 15 residues. CDR1 ENHRY and CDR2 SYGVKD come from the germline V gene. CDR3 protein: CAISVAGASLDEQYF. CDR3 coding DNA: TGTGCCATCAGTGTCGCCGGGGCATCCTTGGACGAGCAGTACTTC.

This clonotype was recorded a few times. V is TRBV19 and J is TRBJ1-1; perhaps TRBD1 as D (5 bases). This CDR3 comprises 14 residues. The germline V and J ends were trimmed by 5 bases and 2 bases, with 12 bases remaining between them. Germline assignment: CDR1 LNHDA and CDR2 SQIVND (reference sequence). The CDR3 DNA reads TGTGCCAGTAGTCACCGGGGCCCAAACACTGAAGCTTTCTTT. This codes for CASSHRGPNTEAFF. Full variable domain (outside the CDR3, taken from reference TRBV19 and TRBJ1-1): DGGITQSPKYLFRKEGQNVTLSCEQNLNHDAMYWYRQDPGQGLRLIYYSQIVNDFQKGDIAEGYSVSREKKESFPLTVTSAQKNPTAFYLCASSHRGPNTEAFFGQGTRLTVV.